Here is one T cell receptor beta chain with its context. Data came from immunoSEQ multiplex PCR; TCRdb stores just in-frame clones and leaves some out. The table records fewer than 200,000 clones, around nine tenths of them present only once. The germline V gene encodes CDR1 SGHRS and CDR2 YFSETQ. V lost 4 bases to trimming and J lost 5 bases, with 12 bases between them. CDR3 length: 13 amino acids. The data were taken from a study of blood T cell repertoires in COVID-19. The wider study: Collection of acute and convalescent COVID-19 samples took place in the United States, Italy and Spain. Sample material is recorded as cDNA or gDNA derived from T cells, B-cell-depleted T cells, or PBMCs.

This TCR was recovered from a young woman who had recovered from COVID-19. The V gene is TRBV5-1, the J gene TRBJ1-1; D uncertain. The specimen was peripheral blood. The CDR3 DNA reads TGCGCCAGCAGCACAGAGGGAGGGACTGAAGCTTTCTTT. Its translation: CASSTEGGTEAFF.